Below are 17 T cell receptor beta chains sequenced from a single sample in a study of blood T cell repertoires in COVID-19. This table comes from immunoSEQ multiplex PCR, and its TCRdb copy is limited to in-frame clones, with some not included. The sample shows about 240,000 clones, approximately 80% of them seen only once. The sequenced sample was peripheral blood. The receptors originated from a woman aged 55-70 years with active or convalescent COVID-19.

The CDR3 region is CASSRGVVGSTEAFF. The DNA for the CDR3 is TGCGCCAGCAGCCGGGGGGTGGTGGGAAGCACTGAAGCTTTCTTT. The chain links TRBV4-1 to TRBJ1-1; possible D gene TRBD1, 5 bases. Trimming cost V 4 bases and J 4 bases, with 16 bases left between them. Germline CDR1 is MGHRA and CDR2 is YSYEKL. This CDR3 comprises 15 residues.

The rearrangement uses TRBV19 and TRBJ2-7; 8 bases are a match to TRBD2. The CDR3 sequence is 13 residues long. The J segment lost 7 bases and the V segment lost 0 bases, leaving 2 bases of the junction unmatched. Germline CDR1 reads LNHDA; CDR2 reads SQIVND (reference sequence). The CDR3 nucleotides read TGTGCCAGTAGTATAGAGCCTAGCGGGGAGCAGTACTTC. This codes for CASSIEPSGEQYF.

The genes are TRBV19 and TRBJ2-7; 11 positions agree with TRBD1. In germline, CDR1 is LNHDA, CDR2 SQIVND (reference sequence). The CDR3 has 15 amino acids. The junction had 6 bases not matched to a gene; V was cut back by 2 bases and J by 6 bases. The DNA for the CDR3 is TGTGCCAGTAGTATACAGGGACAGGGGGGCTCCGAGCAGTACTTC. Translation: CASSIQGQGGSEQYF.

This clone has more than one count but fewer than ten. This chain joins TRBV2 and TRBJ2-2; D possibly corresponds to TRBD2 (6 bases). V was pared by 6 bases and J by 2 bases, with 10 bases between. Germline loops: CDR1 SNHLY, CDR2 FYNNEI. The CDR3 runs 14 residues. CDR3 nucleotide sequence: TGTGCCAGCAGAGGCGGGGCCAACACCGGGGAGCTGTTTTTT. It codes for CASRGGANTGELFF.

This rearrangement joins TRBV11-2 to TRBJ2-7; 10 bases fit TRBD1. J lost 3 bases, V lost 5 bases, and 10 bases had no gene match. The CDR3 spans 16 residues. Germline lookup yields CDR1 SGHAT and CDR2 FQNNGV. The CDR3 loop reads CASSQRGRTGGYEQYF. The DNA of the CDR3 is TGTGCCAGCAGCCAACGTGGCAGGACAGGGGGCTACGAGCAGTACTTC.

The chain couples TRBV5-6 to TRBJ1-1, with 7 bases that match TRBD1. The CDR3 is 15 amino acids. The J segment lost 4 bases and the V segment lost 2 bases, leaving 8 bases of the junction unmatched. The germline V gene has CDR1 SGHDT and CDR2 YYEEEE. The CDR3 region is CASSFLSGGGTEAFF. The CDR3 DNA follows: TGTGCCAGCAGCTTCCTCTCAGGGGGAGGCACTGAAGCTTTCTTT.

The rearrangement uses TRBV11-3 and TRBJ1-2; 7 positions agree with TRBD1. V was pared by 0 bases and J by 2 bases, with 6 bases of the junction left unmatched. The CDR3 spans 16 residues. Germline V CDR1 and CDR2: SGHNT, YENEEA. The DNA of the CDR3 is TGTGCCAGCAGCTTAGAGGGAAGAGGGGGCAACTATGGCTACACCTTC. Its translation is CASSLEGRGGNYGYTF.

The chain has TRBV28 and TRBJ2-7; D is possibly TRBD2 (6 bases). CDR3 length: 14 amino acids. Germline-derived CDR1 and CDR2 are MDHEN and SYDVKM. The ends were cut back, 1 base at V and 4 bases at J, with 11 bases in the middle. For the CDR3, the DNA is TGTGCCAGCAGTTTATCGGACTACGCTTACGAGCAGTACGTC. Its translation is CASSLSDYAYEQYV.

The chain employs TRBV3-1 (or the pseudogene TRBV3-2) and TRBJ1-1, with D maybe TRBD1 (5 bases). Trimming cost V 1 base and J 4 bases, with 16 bases left between them. The CDR3 has 16 amino acids. Germline V lookup: CDR1 LGHDT, CDR2 YNNKEL (reference sequence). In DNA form, the CDR3 reads TGTGCCAGCAGCCAAGGTCCAGGGATTATGAGCACTGAAGCTTTCTTT. Translating gives CASSQGPGIMSTEAFF.

The J gene is TRBJ1-1, the V gene TRBV9; D not resolved. Per germline, CDR1 SGDLS and CDR2 YYNGEE. There are 13 residues in the CDR3. The V gene lost 2 bases and the J gene lost 1 base, with 6 bases spanning the gap. CDR3 protein: CASSVAENTEAFF. The CDR3 coding sequence is TGTGCCAGCAGCGTCGCGGAGAACACTGAAGCTTTCTTT.

The V and J genes are TRBV28 and TRBJ1-6; 7 positions match TRBD1. V dropped 6 bases and J dropped 9; count of bases not matched to a gene: 8. The CDR3 is made up of 14 amino acids. Germline CDR1 is MDHEN and CDR2 is SYDVKM. The CDR3: CASRLTGVASPLHF. The CDR3 bases are TGTGCCAGCAGATTAACAGGGGTTGCTTCACCCCTCCACTTT.

The chain carries TRBV6-5 and TRBJ1-5, with no clear D. V was trimmed by 6 bases and J by 5 bases, leaving 11 bases between them. Germline values: CDR1 MNHEY, CDR2 SVGAGI. The CDR3 length is 13 residues. CDR3 protein: CASRAQKHQPQHF. For the CDR3, the DNA is TGTGCCAGCAGGGCACAGAAACATCAGCCCCAGCATTTT.

The chain couples TRBV4-1 to TRBJ2-2, with 10 nucleotides matching TRBD1. The trim removed 5 bases at V and 6 bases at J, leaving 12 bases unmatched. CDR1 and CDR2 (germline): MGHRA, YSYEKL. The CDR3 is made up of 17 amino acids. This CDR3 reads CASSIRGTGVYSGELFF. DNA of the CDR3: TGCGCCAGCAGCATTCGAGGGACAGGGGTTTATTCCGGGGAGCTGTTTTTT.

V gene TRBV7-2 combines with J gene TRBJ1-2, with a weak D call TRBD1 (5 bases). CDR1 SGHTA and CDR2 FQGNSA come from the germline V gene. This CDR3 has 14 residues. Trimming pared 1 base from V and 9 bases from J, leaving 15 bases between. The CDR3 coding sequence is TGTGCCAGCAGCTTAGACGGGCCAGGGAGGAGCTACACCTTC. Translated: CASSLDGPGRSYTF. The full variable domain, its missing parts supplied by reference TRBV7-2 and TRBJ1-2, is GAGVSQSPSNKVTEKGKDVELRCDPISGHTALYWYRQSLGQGLEFLIYFQGNSAPDKSGLPSDRFSAERTGGSVSTLTIQRTQQEDSAVYLCASSLDGPGRSYTFGSGTRLTVV.

The chain links TRBV9 to TRBJ1-2; 8 bases agree with TRBD1. The J segment lost 4 bases and the V segment lost 5 bases, leaving 10 bases of the junction unmatched. Germline V CDR1 and CDR2: SGDLS, YYNGEE. CDR3 size: 15 residues. For the CDR3, the DNA is TGTGCCAGCAGGCCTGGACAGGGAGGGAGCTATGGCTACACCTTC. Translated: CASRPGQGGSYGYTF.

V is TRBV5-1 and J is TRBJ2-5; TRBD1 might be the D (5 bases). Per the germline V gene, CDR1 is SGHRS and CDR2 is YFSETQ. This CDR3 comprises 15 residues. Trimming left V 1 base short and J 0 bases short, with 10 bases between. In DNA form, the CDR3 reads TGCGCCAGCAGCTTGTGGCAGGGCAACCAAGAGACCCAGTACTTC. Amino acids: CASSLWQGNQETQYF.

This clone came up a few times. In the same sample, other DNA sequences code for this CDR3. The V call is TRBV5-1, the J call TRBJ2-7; D might be TRBD1 (5 bases). The CDR3 spans 14 residues. V lost 1 base to trimming and J lost 2 bases, with 10 bases between them. Germline CDR1 is SGHRS and CDR2 is YFSETQ. The CDR3 DNA reads as TGCGCCAGCAGCTTGACAGGCCTACCCTACGAGCAGTACTTC. Translating gives CASSLTGLPYEQYF.